A selection of T cell receptor beta chains follows, all from one sample in a study of T cells in localized non-small cell lung cancer. This table comes from immunoSEQ multiplex PCR, and its TCRdb copy is limited to in-frame clones, with some not included. The table lists approximately 30,000 clones, approximately 90% of them singletons. The input for sequencing was peripheral blood, taken before any cancer treatment. These receptors came from a woman between 18 and 50 years old with stage I lung adenocarcinoma. CDR3s include the opening cysteine and the closing phenylalanine or tryptophan. The D gene is left open where the match is weak. Some rows have no size entry. The others give once, few or many, or a class for an expanded clone.

j_call clone_size v_call d_call cdr3_aa cdr3_nt
TRBJ2-7 NA TRBV7-2 NA CASSLGELLYEQYF TGTGCCAGCAGCTTAGGGGAGCTTTTGTACGAGCAGTACTTC
TRBJ2-5 NA TRBV10-3 NA CAISGRLGETQYF TGTGCCATCAGTGGGCGGCTCGGAGAGACCCAGTACTTC
TRBJ2-1 NA TRBV2 NA CASSVVGSRANNEQFF TGTGCCAGCAGTGTGGTAGGGAGTCGGGCTAACAATGAGCAGTTCTTC
TRBJ2-5 NA TRBV7-2 NA CASSLGTQETQYF TGTGCCAGCAGCTTAGGTACCCAAGAGACCCAGTACTTC
TRBJ2-2 NA TRBV5-1 NA CASSRIQGRTGELFF TGCGCCAGCAGCCGAATACAGGGTCGGACCGGGGAGCTGTTTTTT
TRBJ2-1 NA TRBV19 TRBD2 CASSIAGGPNEQFF TGTGCCAGTAGTATAGCGGGAGGGCCTAATGAGCAGTTCTTC
TRBJ2-1 NA TRBV4-3 NA CASSQIWGTEYNEQFF TGCGCCAGCAGCCAGATATGGGGGACGGAATACAATGAGCAGTTCTTC
TRBJ2-3 NA TRBV4-1 NA CASSGGRRGADTQYF TGCGCCAGCAGCGGGGGGCGGCGGGGTGCAGATACGCAGTATTTT
TRBJ2-7 NA TRBV15 TRBD2 CATRPSGNSRVYEQYF TGTGCCACCAGGCCGAGCGGGAACAGTAGGGTCTACGAGCAGTACTTC
TRBJ2-3 NA TRBV4-1 TRBD2 CASSGPSGRVRDTDTQYF TGCGCCAGCAGTGGGCCTAGCGGGAGGGTGAGGGACACAGATACGCAGTATTTT
TRBJ1-1 once TRBV15 NA CATSRAKNTEAFF TGTGCCACCAGCAGGGCTAAGAACACTGAAGCTTTCTTT
TRBJ1-1 once TRBV28 NA CASSPDTEAFF TGTGCCAGCAGTCCAGACACTGAAGCTTTCTTT
TRBJ2-1 NA TRBV5-1 TRBD1 CASSLLTGTGAGDEQFF TGCGCCAGCAGCTTGCTTACCGGGACAGGGGCCGGGGATGAGCAGTTCTTC
TRBJ2-1 NA TRBV5-8 TRBD1 CASSSGTASSNEQFF TGTGCCAGCAGCTCGGGGACAGCATCCTCCAATGAGCAGTTCTTC
TRBJ2-1 NA TRBV4-2 TRBD2 CASSLMSAGGNEQFF TGTGCCAGCAGCCTCATGAGTGCGGGAGGCAATGAGCAGTTCTTC
TRBJ1-5 NA TRBV5-1 NA CASSLVGGQPQHF TGCGCCAGCAGCTTGGTAGGGGGACAGCCCCAGCATTTT
TRBJ1-1 once TRBV7-9 NA CASSWPVAEAFF TGTGCCAGCAGCTGGCCGGTGGCTGAAGCTTTCTTT
TRBJ2-7 NA TRBV15 TRBD2 CATSRDGSGSSYEQYF TGTGCCACCAGCAGAGATGGGAGCGGGAGCTCCTACGAGCAGTACTTC
TRBJ2-7 NA TRBV6-5 TRBD1 CASSYWGQDYEQYF TGTGCCAGCAGTTACTGGGGACAGGACTACGAGCAGTACTTC
TRBJ2-7 NA TRBV5-6 NA CASSLDIYEQYF TGTGCCAGCAGCCTGGACATCTACGAGCAGTACTTC
TRBJ1-6 NA TRBV18 TRBD1 CASSLGQGGTDSPLHF TGTGCCAGCTCCCTGGGACAGGGCGGTACGGATTCACCCCTCCACTTT
TRBJ1-2 NA TRBV4-2 TRBD1 CASSQTLAGTANSYTF TGTGCCAGCAGCCAGACCTTGGCCGGGACAGCAAACAGCTACACCTTC
TRBJ2-3 once TRBV4-1 NA CASSQGRTALRTSFTDTQYF TGCGCCAGCAGCCAAGGCAGGACAGCTTTGAGGACTTCCTTCACAGATACGCAGTATTTT
TRBJ1-2 NA TRBV28 NA CASNSGQRGYTF TGTGCCAGCAACTCAGGGCAGCGGGGCTACACCTTC
TRBJ1-2 few TRBV18 TRBD1 CASSPLDRANYGYTF TGTGCCAGCTCACCCTTAGACAGGGCTAACTATGGCTACACCTTC
TRBJ1-4 NA TRBV28 NA CASSLQDEKLFF TGTGCCAGCAGTTTACAGGATGAAAAACTGTTTTTT
TRBJ1-5 NA TRBV7-2 TRBD1 CASSLEGQGFNQPQHF TGTGCCAGCAGCTTAGAAGGACAGGGCTTCAATCAGCCCCAGCATTTT
TRBJ2-1 NA TRBV9 TRBD2 CASSVAGGSYNEQFF TGTGCCAGCAGCGTAGCGGGAGGGTCCTACAATGAGCAGTTCTTC
TRBJ2-1 once TRBV11-2 NA CASRRVGSNEQFF TGTGCCAGCCGGCGGGTGGGGTCCAATGAGCAGTTCTTC
TRBJ2-7 NA TRBV11-3 NA CASSSGARPYEQYF TGTGCCAGCAGCTCCGGGGCCAGACCCTACGAGCAGTACTTC
TRBJ1-4 NA TRBV30 NA CAWSSPATNEKLFF TGTGCCTGGAGTTCACCCGCAACTAATGAAAAACTGTTTTTT